Presented here are 22 T cell receptor beta chains from one specimen sequenced in a study of cytomegalovirus exposure and HLA in healthy donors. The data were produced by immunoSEQ multiplex PCR, yet TCRdb's version contains in-frame clones alone and is incomplete. This repertoire shows 100,000 to 150,000 clones, more than 75% found once; its top ten account for 4% to 6%. The sequenced sample was PBMCs. The receptors were sampled from a man between 18 and 29 years old in good health and CMV-seronegative.

The V call is TRBV6-5, the J call TRBJ1-2; 9 bases fit TRBD1. CDR3 length equals 12 residues. From germline, CDR1 is MNHEY and CDR2 SVGAGI. The V and J ends lost 11 bases and 5 bases, in that order; junction bases with no gene match: 6. The CDR3: CASGTGLYGYTF. CDR3 nucleotide sequence: TGTGCCTCCGGGACAGGGTTGTATGGCTACACCTTC.

The chain joins TRBV2 to TRBJ2-5, with 9 bases matching TRBD1. The J segment lost 3 bases and the V segment lost 6 bases, leaving 11 bases of the junction unmatched. The length of the CDR3 is 16 residues. Per germline, CDR1 SNHLY and CDR2 FYNNEI. In nucleotides, the CDR3 is TGTGCCAGCAGAAACTACTTCACAGGGGGCAAAGAGACCCAGTACTTC. The encoded protein is CASRNYFTGGKETQYF.

This sequence joins TRBV5-1 and TRBJ1-2, with TRBD1 as a possible D gene (5 bases). Germline V gene sequence: CDR1 SGHRS, CDR2 YFSETQ. V lost 0 bases, J lost 1 base, and 10 bases lay in between. CDR3 length: 15 amino acids. The CDR3 coding sequence is TGCGCCAGCAGCTTGGGGCAGGGAAATAACTATGGCTACACCTTC. Residues: CASSLGQGNNYGYTF.

The CDR3 here is CASSHGDNTEAFF. In DNA form, the CDR3 reads TGTGCCAGCAGCCACGGGGATAACACTGAAGCTTTCTTT. The genes are TRBV7-9 and TRBJ1-1; D uncertain. CDR3 size: 13 residues. The ends were cut back, 5 bases at V and 2 bases at J, with 9 bases in the middle. Per germline, CDR1 SEHNR and CDR2 FQNEAQ (reference sequence).

The gene calls are TRBV27 and TRBJ2-1, with 9 bases aligning to TRBD1. Germline CDR1 is MNHEY and CDR2 is SMNVEV (reference sequence). V trimming: 2 bases; J trimming: 2 bases; junction bases outside the gene matches: 1. The CDR3 has 15 residues. DNA for the CDR3: TGTGCCAGCAGTTTAGGGACAGGGACCTACAATGAGCAGTTCTTC. Translation gives CASSLGTGTYNEQFF.

This rearrangement joins TRBV18 to TRBJ2-2; TRBD2 matches at 11 bases. CDR3 length: 18 residues. J was trimmed by 3 bases and V by 6 bases; bases with no gene match: 12. Germline V gives CDR1 KGHSH, CDR2 LQKENI. For the CDR3, the DNA is TGTGCCAGCTCGACAATTTTAGCGGGAGGGCCACACACCGGGGAGCTGTTTTTT. Its translation is CASSTILAGGPHTGELFF.

This clone was seen only once. The junction departs from the called germline gene at one end, perhaps through a read error. CDR3 sequence: CASSLASFTGALTGELFF. As DNA, the CDR3 is TGTGCTAGCAGCTTAGCGTCGTTTACAGGGGCTCTCACCGGGGAGCTGTTTTTT. V and J are TRBV7-7 and TRBJ2-2, with 7 bases that match TRBD1. Germline lookup yields CDR1 SSHAT and CDR2 FNYEAQ (reference sequence). The CDR3 runs 18 residues.

Only one count was recorded for this clone. V usage is TRBV2 and J usage is TRBJ2-1; D uncertain. The CDR3 is made up of 13 amino acids. V was cut by 7 bases and J by 4 bases, with 11 bases left in between. Germline loops: CDR1 SNHLY, CDR2 FYNNEI. This CDR3 is CASIDRKYNEQFF. Written as DNA, the CDR3 is TGTGCCAGCATAGATCGCAAATACAATGAGCAGTTCTTC.

The chain is built from TRBV27 and TRBJ2-3, with D tentatively TRBD1 (6 bases). The CDR3 runs to 19 residues. The germline gives CDR1 MNHEY, CDR2 SMNVEV (reference sequence). With 6 bases removed from V and 1 base from J, the gap between germline ends came to 26 bases. The CDR3 region has the DNA TGTGCCAGCAGACACGGTTGGGCAGGGGTATCATCTGGCACAGATACGCAGTATTTT. It yields the protein CASRHGWAGVSSGTDTQYF.

This chain uses TRBV11-2 with TRBJ2-7; 8 bases align to TRBD1. Germline loops: CDR1 SGHAT, CDR2 FQNNGV. V was pared by 5 bases and J by 6 bases, with 6 bases of the junction left unmatched. The CDR3 spans 13 residues. The CDR3 is CASSHPTGAEQYF. CDR3 sequence (DNA): TGTGCCAGCAGCCACCCGACAGGGGCCGAGCAGTACTTC.

J is TRBJ1-3 and V is TRBV4-2, with 11 nucleotides matching TRBD1. V lost 4 bases, J lost 0 bases, and 8 bases stayed unmatched. This CDR3 contains 18 residues. Germline values: CDR1 LGHNA, CDR2 YNFKEQ. CDR3 sequence (DNA): TGTGCCAGCAGCCCGGGACAGGGGGGTTTCAGCTCTGGAAACACCATATATTTT. The encoded protein is CASSPGQGGFSSGNTIYF.

This clone was observed once. This chain connects TRBV27 to TRBJ2-3, with 8 positions matching TRBD2. V trimming: 6 bases; J trimming: 4 bases; junction bases outside the gene matches: 3. The CDR3 runs 13 residues. The germline CDR1 and CDR2 sequences are MNHEY and SMNVEV (reference sequence). CDR3 sequence: CASRRTSPDTQYF. The CDR3 coding sequence is TGTGCCAGCAGAAGGACTAGCCCAGATACGCAGTATTTT.

The chain employs TRBV7-2 and TRBJ1-3; D call uncertain. The length of the CDR3 is 14 residues. Trimming cost V 1 base and J 2 bases, with 6 bases left between them. Germline lookup yields CDR1 SGHTA and CDR2 FQGNSA. CDR3 bases: TGTGCCAGCAGCTTAGGGTCAGCTGGAAACACCATATATTTT. Translation: CASSLGSAGNTIYF.

The chain has TRBV6-6 and TRBJ1-3; D gene ambiguous. Germline CDR1 is MNHNY and CDR2 is SVGAGI (reference sequence). Trimming stripped 4 bases from V and 1 base from J, with 8 bases between. CDR3 length: 14 amino acids. This CDR3 is CASSSEVSGNTIYF. The CDR3 region has the DNA TGTGCCAGCAGTTCGGAGGTTTCTGGAAACACCATATATTTT.

This rearrangement joins TRBV5-1 to TRBJ1-2; D is undetermined. Deletions cut 5 bases from V and 6 bases from J, with 14 bases between. Germline V gives CDR1 SGHRS, CDR2 YFSETQ. CDR3 length: 13 amino acids. CDR3 amino acids: CASSPTVDNGYTF. The DNA of the CDR3 is TGCGCCAGCAGTCCCACAGTGGATAATGGCTACACCTTC.

The chain uses TRBV18 and TRBJ1-1, with D uncertain. Trimming cost V 2 bases and J 3 bases, with 10 bases left between them. The CDR3 consists of 14 residues. Germline assignment: CDR1 KGHSH and CDR2 LQKENI. CDR3 protein: CASSPIGGDTEAFF. The CDR3 nucleotides read TGTGCCAGCTCACCAATAGGAGGAGACACTGAAGCTTTCTTT.

This chain links TRBV30 with TRBJ1-2; possible D gene TRBD1, 5 bases. Per the germline V gene, CDR1 is GTSNPN and CDR2 is SVGIG (reference sequence). Between the trimmed V and J ends, which lost 2 bases and 7 bases, there was a span of 20 bases. The length of the CDR3 is 15 residues. In DNA form, the CDR3 reads TGTGCCTGGAGTCCAAACCCCGGGACTCCCTCTGGCTACACCTTC. Its translation: CAWSPNPGTPSGYTF. Looking up the rest from reference TRBV30 and TRBJ1-2 gives the full variable domain: SQTIHQWPATLVQPVGSPLSLECTVEGTSNPNLYWYRQAAGRGLQLLFYSVGIGQISSEVPQNLSASRPQDRQFILSSKKLLLSDSGFYLCAWSPNPGTPSGYTFGSGTRLTVV.

V gene TRBV30 combines with J gene TRBJ1-1, with a tentative D call TRBD1 (6 bases). CDR1 and CDR2 from the germline V gene are GTSNPN and SVGIG (reference sequence). The ends were cut back, 3 bases at V and 3 bases at J, with 14 bases in the middle. This CDR3 is built from 14 residues. CDR3 residues: CAWRKRGGDTEAFF. DNA of the CDR3: TGTGCCTGGAGGAAGAGGGGGGGGGACACTGAAGCTTTCTTT.

This sequence joins TRBV7-9 and TRBJ2-7; tentative D call: TRBD1 (6 bases). The CDR3 has 14 amino acids. Per germline, CDR1 SEHNR and CDR2 FQNEAQ (reference sequence). The germline V and J ends were trimmed by 4 bases and 2 bases, with 12 bases remaining between them. CDR3 protein: CASSSQGQPYEQYF. CDR3 in DNA: TGTGCCAGCAGCTCCCAGGGGCAACCCTACGAGCAGTACTTC.

This clone was seen just once. The chain combines TRBV29-1 with TRBJ1-2; D ambiguous. The CDR3 is made up of 13 amino acids. V dropped 3 bases and J dropped 8 bases, with 16 bases sitting between them. Germline assignment: CDR1 SQVTM and CDR2 ANQGSEA. As DNA, the CDR3 is TGCAGCGTTGACCAAGGTGGGGAGTCGGGCTACACCTTC. Amino acids: CSVDQGGESGYTF.

The V gene is TRBV30, the J gene TRBJ2-1; 8 nucleotides align to TRBD1. The CDR3 covers 13 residues. V shed 6 bases and J 3 bases; nucleotides not matched to a gene: 4. CDR1 and CDR2 (germline): GTSNPN, SVGIG (reference sequence). The CDR3 region has the DNA TGTGCCTGCAGGGGGCAGGACTACAATGAGCAGTTCTTC. Protein sequence: CACRGQDYNEQFF.

The genes are TRBV7-9 and TRBJ2-3; perhaps TRBD2 as D (6 bases). CDR1 and CDR2 from the germline V gene are SEHNR and FQNEAQ (reference sequence). Trimming left V 1 base short and J 1 base short, with 6 bases between. This CDR3 region has 14 residues. In DNA, the CDR3 is TGTGCCAGCAGCTTAGAGCGGGGCACAGATACGCAGTATTTT. Its protein product is CASSLERGTDTQYF.